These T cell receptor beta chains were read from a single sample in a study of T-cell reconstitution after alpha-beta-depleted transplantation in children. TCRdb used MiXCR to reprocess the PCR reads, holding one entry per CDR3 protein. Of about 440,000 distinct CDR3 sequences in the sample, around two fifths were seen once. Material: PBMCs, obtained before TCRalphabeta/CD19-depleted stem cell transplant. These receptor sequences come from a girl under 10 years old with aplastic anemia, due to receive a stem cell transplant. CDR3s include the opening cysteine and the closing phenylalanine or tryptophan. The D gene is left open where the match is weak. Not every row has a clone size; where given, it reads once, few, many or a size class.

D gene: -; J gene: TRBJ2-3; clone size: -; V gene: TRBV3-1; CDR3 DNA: TGTGCCAGCAGCCAAGTATACGGGAGAATTACAGATACGCAGTATTTT; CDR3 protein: CASSQVYGRITDTQYF
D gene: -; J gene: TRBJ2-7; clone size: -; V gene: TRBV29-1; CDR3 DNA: TGCAGCGTTGACGGTCTAGGAGACAGTACCTACGAGCAGTACTTC; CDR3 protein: CSVDGLGDSTYEQYF
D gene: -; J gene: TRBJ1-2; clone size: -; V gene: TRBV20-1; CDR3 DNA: TGCAGTCATATGAAAGGGGGGGCGCGTGGCTACACCTTC; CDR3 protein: CSHMKGGARGYTF
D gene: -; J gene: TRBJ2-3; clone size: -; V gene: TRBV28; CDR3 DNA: TGTGCCAGCAGTCCCCGGGGTAGCGGCTCAGATACGCAGTATTTT; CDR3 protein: CASSPRGSGSDTQYF
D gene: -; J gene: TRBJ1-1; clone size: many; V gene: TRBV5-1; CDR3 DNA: TGCGCCAGCAGCCCACGACCCCTGAACACTGAAGCTTTCTTT; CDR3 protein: CASSPRPLNTEAFF
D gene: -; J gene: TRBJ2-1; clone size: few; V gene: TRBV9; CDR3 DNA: TGTGCCAGCAGCTTCGATAGCGGAGTCTACAATGAGCAGTTCTTC; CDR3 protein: CASSFDSGVYNEQFF
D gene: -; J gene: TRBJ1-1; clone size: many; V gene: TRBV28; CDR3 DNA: TGTGCCAGCAGTTTAGGGGGTCTTAGGGGGACTGAAGCTTTCTTT; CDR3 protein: CASSLGGLRGTEAFF
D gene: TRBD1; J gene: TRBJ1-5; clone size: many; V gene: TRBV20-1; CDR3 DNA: TGCAGTGCTGCCGGGACAGGGGTGGATAGCAATCAGCCCCAGCATTTT; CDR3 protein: CSAAGTGVDSNQPQHF
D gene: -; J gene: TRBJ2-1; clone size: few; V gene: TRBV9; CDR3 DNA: TGTGCCAGCAGCGTATTGGGGGGCAATGAGCAGTTCTTC; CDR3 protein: CASSVLGGNEQFF
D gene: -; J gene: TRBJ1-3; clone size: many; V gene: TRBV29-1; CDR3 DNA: TGCAGCGCGGGGGACCGCCTCGGAAACACCATATATTTT; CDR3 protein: CSAGDRLGNTIYF
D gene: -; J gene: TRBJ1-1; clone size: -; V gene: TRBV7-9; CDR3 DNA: TGTGCCAGCAGCTTACCCGGCAGTGGCGCTGAAGCTTTCTTT; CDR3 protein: CASSLPGSGAEAFF
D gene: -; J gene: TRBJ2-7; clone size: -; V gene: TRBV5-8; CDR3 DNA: TGTGCCAGCAGCTTCACACTGACCTACGAGCAGTACTTC; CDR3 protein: CASSFTLTYEQYF
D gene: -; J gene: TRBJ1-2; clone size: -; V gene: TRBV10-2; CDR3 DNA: TGCGCCAGCAGTGGCGCCAGAAGGGGTGGCTACACCTTC; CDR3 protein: CASSGARRGGYTF
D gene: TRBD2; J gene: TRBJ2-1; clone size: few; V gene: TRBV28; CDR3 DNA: TGTGCCAGCGTCCCTTTCGGGGCTAGCGGGCGTCCCTACAATGAGCAGTTCTTC; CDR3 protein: CASVPFGASGRPYNEQFF
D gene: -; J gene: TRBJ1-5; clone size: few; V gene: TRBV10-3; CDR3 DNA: TGTGCCATCAGTGACTCAGGAATGGGGAATCAGCCCCAGCATTTT; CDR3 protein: CAISDSGMGNQPQHF
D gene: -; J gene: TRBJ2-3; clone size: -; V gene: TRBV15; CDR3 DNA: TGTGCCACCAGCAGGGTCCTAGCTACAGATACGCAGTATTTT; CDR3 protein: CATSRVLATDTQYF
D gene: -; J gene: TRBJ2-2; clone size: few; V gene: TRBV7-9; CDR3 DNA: TGTGCCAGCAGCTTAGACTTTGGTGGCACCGGGGAGCTGTTTTTT; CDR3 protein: CASSLDFGGTGELFF
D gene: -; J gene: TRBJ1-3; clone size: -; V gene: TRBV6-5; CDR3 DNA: TGTGCCAGCAGTTACATGGCGGGCCTTGGAAACACCATATATTTT; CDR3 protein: CASSYMAGLGNTIYF
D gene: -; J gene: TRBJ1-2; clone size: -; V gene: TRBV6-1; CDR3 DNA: TGTGCCAGCAGTGAAGCAGGGACTAACTATGCCTACACCTTC; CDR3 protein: CASSEAGTNYAYTF
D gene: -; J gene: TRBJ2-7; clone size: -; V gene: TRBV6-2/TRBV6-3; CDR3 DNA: TGTGCCAGCAGTTACTCGACGGGGGAGAGCCTCTACGAGCAGTACTTC; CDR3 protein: CASSYSTGESLYEQYF
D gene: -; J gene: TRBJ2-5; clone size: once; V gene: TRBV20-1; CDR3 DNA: TGCAGTGCTAGGGCCCGATCGGGGGGCCTGGTGGAGACCCAGTACTTC; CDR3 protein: CSARARSGGLVETQYF
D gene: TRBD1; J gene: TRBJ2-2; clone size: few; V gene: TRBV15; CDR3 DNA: TGTGCCACCAGCGAACATGGACAGGGGGTCGGCGGGGAGCTGTTTTTT; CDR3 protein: CATSEHGQGVGGELFF
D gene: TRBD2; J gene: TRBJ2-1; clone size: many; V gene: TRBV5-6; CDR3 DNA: TGTGCCAGCAGTTTCTCGGGAGGGGTCTACAATGAGCAGTTCTTC; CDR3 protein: CASSFSGGVYNEQFF
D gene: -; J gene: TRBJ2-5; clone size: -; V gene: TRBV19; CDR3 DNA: TGTGCCTCTCAGGGGGAGACCCAGTACTTC; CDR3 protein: CASQGETQYF
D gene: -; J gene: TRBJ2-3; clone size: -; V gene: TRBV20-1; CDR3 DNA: TGCAGTGCTAGAATGCTCACAGATACGCAGTATTTT; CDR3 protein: CSARMLTDTQYF
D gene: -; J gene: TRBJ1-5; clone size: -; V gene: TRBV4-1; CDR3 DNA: TGCACCAGCAGCCTCAAGGTGGGCATGGGGAATCAGCCCCAGCATTTT; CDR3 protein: CTSSLKVGMGNQPQHF
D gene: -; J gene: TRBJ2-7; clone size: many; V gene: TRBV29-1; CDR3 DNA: TGCAGCCCCTGTTGTCATCCGGGGGTCGAGCAGTACTTC; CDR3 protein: CSPCCHPGVEQYF
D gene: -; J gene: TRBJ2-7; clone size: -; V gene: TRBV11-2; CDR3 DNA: TGTGCCAGCAGCTTAGTCTCGGGGAACCACGAGCAGTACTTC; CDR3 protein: CASSLVSGNHEQYF
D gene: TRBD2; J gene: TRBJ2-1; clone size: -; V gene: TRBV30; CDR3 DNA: TGTGCCTGGAGTCCGGGACTAGCGGGATATGAGCAGTTCTTC; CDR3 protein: CAWSPGLAGYEQFF
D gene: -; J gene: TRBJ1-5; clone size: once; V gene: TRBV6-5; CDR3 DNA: TGTGCCAGCAGTTACTCGATGCGCGCGACAATACATTTT; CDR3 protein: CASSYSMRATIHF
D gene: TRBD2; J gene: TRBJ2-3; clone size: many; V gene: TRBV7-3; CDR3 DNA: TGTGCCAGCAGCTTACGCCCGGGAGGGAAAGATACGCAGTATTTT; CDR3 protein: CASSLRPGGKDTQYF
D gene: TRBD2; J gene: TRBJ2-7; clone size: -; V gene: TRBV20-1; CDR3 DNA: TGCAGTGCTAGAGTGGAGCGGGGCTTATACGAGCAGTACTTC; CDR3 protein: CSARVERGLYEQYF